The following is a T cell receptor beta chain sequence with its context. This may be a read error: a much more frequent sequence differs by one nucleotide. This sample is drawn from a study of T cells in Graves' hyperthyroidism and ophthalmopathy. The CDR3 is 15 amino acids. The germline V gene encodes CDR1 SGHDN and CDR2 FVKESK. The CDR3 regions of TCR beta were amplified from RNA transcripts. The HTBI primer set drove a first-round RT-PCR of the TCR CDR3. In TCRdb, the multiplex PCR reads were re-called with MiXCR into one record per CDR3 protein. The repertoire has 550,000 to 600,000 distinct CDR3 sequences, 46% of them found once; the top ten carry around a fifth.

This clonotype originated in an adult woman with Graves' disease, either hyperthyroidism or ophthalmopathy (not recorded which). Material for sequencing was peripheral blood or thyroid tissue (not recorded which). The chain links TRBV14 to TRBJ2-5, with 9 bases matching TRBD2. CDR3 nucleotide sequence: TGTGCCAGCAGCCATAATAGCGGGAGAGGAGAGGCCCAGTACTTC. This sequence encodes CASSHNSGRGEAQYF.